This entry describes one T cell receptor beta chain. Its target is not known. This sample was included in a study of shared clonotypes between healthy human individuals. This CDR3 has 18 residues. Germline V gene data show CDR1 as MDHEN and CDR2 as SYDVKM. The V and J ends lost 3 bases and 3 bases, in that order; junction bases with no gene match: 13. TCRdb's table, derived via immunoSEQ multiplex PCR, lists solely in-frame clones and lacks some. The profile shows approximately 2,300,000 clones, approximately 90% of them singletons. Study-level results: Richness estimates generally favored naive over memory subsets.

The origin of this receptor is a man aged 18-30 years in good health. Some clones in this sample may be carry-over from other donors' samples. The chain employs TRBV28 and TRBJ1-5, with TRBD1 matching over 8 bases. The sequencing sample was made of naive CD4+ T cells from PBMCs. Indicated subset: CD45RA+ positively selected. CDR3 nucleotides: TGTGCCAGCAGTTTGCATGGACAGGGTGTTTTCAACAATCAGCCCCAGCATTTT. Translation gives CASSLHGQGVFNNQPQHF. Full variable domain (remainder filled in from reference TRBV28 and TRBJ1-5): DVKVTQSSRYLVKRTGEKVFLECVQDMDHENMFWYRQDPGLGLRLIYFSYDVKMKEKGDIPEGYSVSREKKERFSLILESASTNQTSMYLCASSLHGQGVFNNQPQHFGDGTRLSIL.